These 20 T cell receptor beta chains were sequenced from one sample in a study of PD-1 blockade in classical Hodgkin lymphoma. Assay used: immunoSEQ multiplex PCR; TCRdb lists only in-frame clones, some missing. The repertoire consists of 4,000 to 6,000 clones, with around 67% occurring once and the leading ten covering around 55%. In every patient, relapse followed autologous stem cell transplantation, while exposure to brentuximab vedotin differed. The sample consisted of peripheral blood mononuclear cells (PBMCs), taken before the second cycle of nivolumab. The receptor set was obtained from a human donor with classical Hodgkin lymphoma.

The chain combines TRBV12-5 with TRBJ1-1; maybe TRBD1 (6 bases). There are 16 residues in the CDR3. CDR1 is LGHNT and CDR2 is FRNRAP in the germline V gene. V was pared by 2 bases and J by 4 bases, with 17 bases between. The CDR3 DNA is TGTGCTAGTGGTTTGTACAGGGCCAATCGGGGCACTGAAGCTTTCTTT. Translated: CASGLYRANRGTEAFF.

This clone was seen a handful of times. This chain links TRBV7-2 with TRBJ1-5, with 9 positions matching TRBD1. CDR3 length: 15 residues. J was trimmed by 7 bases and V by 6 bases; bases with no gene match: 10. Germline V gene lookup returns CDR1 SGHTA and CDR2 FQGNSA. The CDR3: CASSSGTGLGQPQHF. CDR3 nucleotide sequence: TGTGCCAGCAGTTCCGGGACAGGGCTCGGGCAGCCCCAGCATTTT.

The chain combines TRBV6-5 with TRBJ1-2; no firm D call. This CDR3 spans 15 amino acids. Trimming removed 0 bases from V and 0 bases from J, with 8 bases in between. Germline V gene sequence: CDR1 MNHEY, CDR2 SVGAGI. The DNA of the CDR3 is TGTGCCAGCAGTTACTCGGCTAACTCTAACTATGGCTACACCTTC. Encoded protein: CASSYSANSNYGYTF.

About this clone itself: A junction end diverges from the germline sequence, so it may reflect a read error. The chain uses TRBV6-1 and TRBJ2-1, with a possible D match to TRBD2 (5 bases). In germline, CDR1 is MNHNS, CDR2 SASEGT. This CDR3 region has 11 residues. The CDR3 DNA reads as TGTGCCATCAGTGTGGGAGTTGAGCAGTTCTTC. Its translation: CAISVGVEQFF.

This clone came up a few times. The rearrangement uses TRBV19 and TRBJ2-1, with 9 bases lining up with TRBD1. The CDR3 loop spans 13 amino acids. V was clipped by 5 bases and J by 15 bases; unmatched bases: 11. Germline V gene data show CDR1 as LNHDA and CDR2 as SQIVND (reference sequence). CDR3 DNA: TGTGCCAGTAGTTCCTGGGGACAGGGCTTCCCGTTCTTC. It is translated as CASSSWGQGFPFF. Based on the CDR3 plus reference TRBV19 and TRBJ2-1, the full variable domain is DGGITQSPKYLFRKEGQNVTLSCEQNLNHDAMYWYRQDPGQGLRLIYYSQIVNDFQKGDIAEGYSVSREKKESFPLTVTSAQKNPTAFYLCASSSWGQGFPFFGPGTRLTVL.

The CDR3 reads CASSPGGLKPQHF. Here the CDR3 DNA reads TGTGCCAGCAGCCCAGGGGGCTTGAAGCCCCAGCATTTT. The rearrangement links TRBV14 to TRBJ1-5; the match to TRBD1 covers 8 bases. The germline CDR1 and CDR2 sequences are SGHDN and FVKESK. The CDR3 runs to 13 residues. V lost 4 bases and J lost 8; bases outside the gene matches: 4.

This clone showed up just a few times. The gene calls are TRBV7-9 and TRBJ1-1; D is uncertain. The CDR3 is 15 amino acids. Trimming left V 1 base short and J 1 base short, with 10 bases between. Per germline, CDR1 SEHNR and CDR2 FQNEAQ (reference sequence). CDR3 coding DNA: TGTGCCAGCAGCTTAGGCGGGAGCCCGAACACTGAAGCTTTCTTT. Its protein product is CASSLGGSPNTEAFF.

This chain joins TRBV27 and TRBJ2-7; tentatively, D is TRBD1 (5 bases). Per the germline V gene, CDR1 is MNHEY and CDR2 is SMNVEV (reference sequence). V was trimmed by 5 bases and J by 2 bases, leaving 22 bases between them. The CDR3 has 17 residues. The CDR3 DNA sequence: TGTGCCAGCAGTCGCCTCAATACCAGGGCTACCACCTACGAGCAGTACTTC. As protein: CASSRLNTRATTYEQYF.

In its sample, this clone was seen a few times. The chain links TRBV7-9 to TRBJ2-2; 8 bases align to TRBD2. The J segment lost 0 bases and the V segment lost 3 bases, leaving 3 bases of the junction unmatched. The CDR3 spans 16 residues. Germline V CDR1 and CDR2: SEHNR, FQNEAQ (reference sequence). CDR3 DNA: TGTGCCAGCAGCTTTGCCGGGGGGGCGAACACCGGGGAGCTGTTTTTT. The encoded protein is CASSFAGGANTGELFF. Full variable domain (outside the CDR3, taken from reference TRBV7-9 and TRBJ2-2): DTGVSQNPRHKITKRGQNVTFRCDPISEHNRLYWYRQTLGQGPEFLTYFQNEAQLEKSRLLSDRFSAERPKGSFSTLEIQRTEQGDSAMYLCASSFAGGANTGELFFGEGSRLTVL.

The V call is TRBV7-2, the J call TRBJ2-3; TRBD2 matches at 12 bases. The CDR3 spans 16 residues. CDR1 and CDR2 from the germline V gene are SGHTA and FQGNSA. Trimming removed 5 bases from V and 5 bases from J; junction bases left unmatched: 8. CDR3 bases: TGTGCCAGCAGCCGCAAGCTAGCGGGGGGGCGAGATACGCAGTATTTT. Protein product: CASSRKLAGGRDTQYF.

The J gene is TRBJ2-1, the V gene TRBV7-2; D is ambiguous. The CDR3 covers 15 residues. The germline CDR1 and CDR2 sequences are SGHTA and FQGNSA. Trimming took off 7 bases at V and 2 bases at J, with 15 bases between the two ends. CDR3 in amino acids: CASKSVFITYNEQFF. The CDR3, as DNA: TGTGCCAGCAAGTCGGTTTTTATAACCTACAATGAGCAGTTCTTC.

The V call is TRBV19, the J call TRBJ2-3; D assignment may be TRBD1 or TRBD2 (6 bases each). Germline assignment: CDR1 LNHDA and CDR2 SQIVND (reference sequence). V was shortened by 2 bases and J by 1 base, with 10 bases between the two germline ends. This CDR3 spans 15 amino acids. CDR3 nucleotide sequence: TGTGCCAGTAGTATATACGGGGGCGGCACAGATACGCAGTATTTT. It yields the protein CASSIYGGGTDTQYF.

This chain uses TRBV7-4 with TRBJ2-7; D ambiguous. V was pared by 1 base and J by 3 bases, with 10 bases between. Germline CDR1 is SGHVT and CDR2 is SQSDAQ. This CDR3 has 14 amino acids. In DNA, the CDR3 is TGTGCCAGCAGCTTAGTAGGTTCGCTCTACGAGCAGTACTTC. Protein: CASSLVGSLYEQYF.

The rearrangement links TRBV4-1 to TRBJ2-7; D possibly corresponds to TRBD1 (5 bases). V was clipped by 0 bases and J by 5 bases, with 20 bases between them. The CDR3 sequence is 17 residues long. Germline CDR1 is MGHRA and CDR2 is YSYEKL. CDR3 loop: CASSQEVQRQGFHEQYF. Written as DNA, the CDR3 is TGCGCCAGCAGCCAAGAAGTACAGCGTCAGGGTTTCCACGAGCAGTACTTC.

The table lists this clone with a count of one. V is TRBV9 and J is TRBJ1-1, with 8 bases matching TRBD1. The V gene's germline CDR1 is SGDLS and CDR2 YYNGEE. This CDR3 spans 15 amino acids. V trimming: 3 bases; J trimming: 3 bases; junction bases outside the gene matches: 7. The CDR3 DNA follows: TGTGCCAGCAGCGGCGACAGGGGAGGGGACACTGAAGCTTTCTTT. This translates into CASSGDRGGDTEAFF.

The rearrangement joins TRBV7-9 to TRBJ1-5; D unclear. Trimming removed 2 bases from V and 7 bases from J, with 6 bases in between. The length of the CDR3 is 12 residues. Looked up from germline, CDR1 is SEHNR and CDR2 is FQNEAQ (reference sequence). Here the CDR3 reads CASSLIGQPQHF. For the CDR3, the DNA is TGTGCCAGCAGCTTAATTGGACAGCCCCAGCATTTT.

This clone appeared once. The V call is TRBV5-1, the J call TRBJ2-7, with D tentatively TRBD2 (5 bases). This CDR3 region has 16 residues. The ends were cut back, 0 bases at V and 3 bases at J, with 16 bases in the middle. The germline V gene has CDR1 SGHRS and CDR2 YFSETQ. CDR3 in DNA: TGCGCCAGCAGCTTGGTTACATCGGGATCGAACTACGAGCAGTACTTC. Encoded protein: CASSLVTSGSNYEQYF.

The CDR3 spells CASGYPGTSQPYEQYF. The DNA of the CDR3 is TGTGCCAGCGGCTACCCGGGAACTTCCCAACCCTACGAGCAGTACTTC. The chain has TRBV27 and TRBJ2-7; a possible D gene is TRBD2 (5 bases). From germline, CDR1 is MNHEY and CDR2 SMNVEV (reference sequence). The CDR3 totals 16 residues. V shed 8 bases and J shed 2 bases, with 22 bases lying between them.

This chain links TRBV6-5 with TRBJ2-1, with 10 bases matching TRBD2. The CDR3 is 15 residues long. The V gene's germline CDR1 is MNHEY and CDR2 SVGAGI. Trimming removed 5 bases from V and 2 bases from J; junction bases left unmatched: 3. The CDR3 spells CASSRGLAAYNEQFF. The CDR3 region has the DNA TGTGCCAGCAGTCGCGGACTAGCGGCCTACAATGAGCAGTTCTTC.

The CDR3 nucleotides read TGTGCCAGTAGTATCACCGGGACAGGGGGCGCAGAGACCCAGTACTTC. It codes for CASSITGTGGAETQYF. The chain links TRBV19 to TRBJ2-5; the match to TRBD1 covers 12 bases. After removal of 3 bases from V and 4 bases from J, the junction contained 6 bases not matched to a gene. The germline gives CDR1 LNHDA, CDR2 SQIVND (reference sequence). The CDR3 is 16 amino acids. The full variable domain, with the rest looked up from reference TRBV19 and TRBJ2-5, is DGGITQSPKYLFRKEGQNVTLSCEQNLNHDAMYWYRQDPGQGLRLIYYSQIVNDFQKGDIAEGYSVSREKKESFPLTVTSAQKNPTAFYLCASSITGTGGAETQYFGPGTRLLVL.